The text below deals with one T cell receptor beta chain. In the original workflow: Counts of nucleated cells, estimated from reference gene primer amplification, were obtained. Profiled with immunoSEQ multiplex PCR; TCRdb holds only in-frame clones, not every one. V and J calls and clone size are copied from that table; D and trimming were computed from the DNA. Here the sample spans roughly 150,000 clones, approximately 84% being singletons. This record comes from a study of blood T cell repertoires in COVID-19. Study at large: Samples representing acute and convalescent COVID-19 were sourced from the United States, Italy and Spain. T cells, B-cell-depleted T cells, or PBMCs provided the cDNA or gDNA that served as material.

Trimming cost V 1 base and J 2 bases; bases outside gene matches: 4. Germline CDR1 is SEHNR and CDR2 is FQNEAQ (reference sequence). The CDR3 is made up of 16 amino acids. The V call is TRBV7-9, the J call TRBJ1-3, with 8 bases fitting TRBD1. Sequencing was performed on peripheral blood. The origin of this receptor is a woman in her forties or fifties with COVID-19, enrolled during active disease. The CDR3 DNA is TGTGCCAGCAGCTTAGACGCGGACAGGGCTGGAAACACCATATATTTT. The encoded protein is CASSLDADRAGNTIYF.